Included here is one T cell receptor beta chain sequence, with context. Its antigen is as yet unknown. 5'RACE with constant-segment primers yielded barcoded, UMI-tagged TCR alpha and TCR beta cDNA libraries. From the 5' RACE reads, TCRdb called clonotypes with MiXCR, one entry per CDR3 protein. This sample has fewer than 200,000 distinct CDR3 sequences; around a sixth occur once, and the top ten carry roughly 4%. This entry is derived from a study of T-cell memory formation after mild COVID-19. Points from the study as a whole: CD4+ contracting clones lay mainly in CM and EM, CD8+ ones in EMRA. Pre-infection memory harbored some responding clones, suggesting cross-reactive memory joined. There was a balanced CD4/CD8 profile in clones contracting day 15 to 85, and later expanders leaned CD4+.

Germline CDR1 reads SEHNR; CDR2 reads FQNEAQ (reference sequence). There are 12 residues in the CDR3. Deletions cut 2 bases from V and 15 bases from J, with 14 bases between. The sample comprised PBMCs or a T cell subset sorted from them (not recorded which). The chain employs TRBV7-9 and TRBJ2-1, with D unresolved. The receptor was derived from a man younger than 35 who had mild COVID-19 (a few samples of this study predate the infection). Cell type and time point are not known. This CDR3 is CASSLQVHSGFF. As DNA, the CDR3 is TGTGCCAGCAGCTTACAGGTCCATTCCGGGTTCTTC.